This T cell receptor (beta chain) was identified in a study of a mutant IDH1 vaccine in newly diagnosed glioma. At the level of the study: Treated patients, roughly 60% male and roughly 40% female, averaged roughly 43 years of age. The earlier regimen, radiotherapy, temozolomide, or both, was most often both.

Profiled with immunoSEQ multiplex PCR; TCRdb holds only in-frame clones, not every one. This table has around 60,000 clones, roughly 80% appearing once. The time point was: week 35, safety follow-up. What each vaccine dose contained was 300 ug of mutant IDH1 20-mer peptide, accompanied by topical imiquimod. Every donor had a new WHO grade 3 or 4 astrocytoma that was IDH1-mutant, with loss of nuclear ATRX. V shed 2 bases and J shed 1 base, with 9 bases lying between them. This CDR3 is 16 amino acids long. Germline-derived CDR1 and CDR2 are SGHVS and FQNEAQ. The table lists this clone with a count of one. Its antigen is still unknown.

The receptor comes from a young man with glioma. The sequences come from PBMCs, collected from a glioma patient whose treatment included an IDH1 peptide vaccine. V gene TRBV7-8 combines with J gene TRBJ1-6; D not resolved. The DNA of the CDR3 is TGTGCCAGCAGCTTAAATGCGGAGTCCTATAATTCACCCCTCCACTTT. Amino acids: CASSLNAESYNSPLHF.